One and the same sample provided the 8 T cell receptor beta chains below, sequenced in a study of regulatory T cells in long-lasting Graves disease. Relying on iRepertoire HTBI primers and Arm-PCR of CDR3 regions, the team built TCR beta libraries. TCRdb called the multiplex PCR reads again in MiXCR, with one record for every CDR3 protein. The table records approximately 300,000 distinct CDR3 sequences, more than 15% of them present only once. Specified time point: newly diagnosed GD, antithyroid drugs for less than 3 months. PBMCs provided the RNA from which the TCR library was made. The source was peripheral blood mononuclear cells (PBMCs), collected at new diagnosis, from a patient treated with antithyroid drugs. Receptor source: a female donor with Graves disease.

J is TRBJ1-1 and V is TRBV19, with D perhaps matching TRBD1 (5 bases). Germline lookup yields CDR1 LNHDA and CDR2 SQIVND (reference sequence). Trimming left V 7 bases short and J 1 base short, with 13 bases between. The CDR3 spans 14 residues. In DNA, the CDR3 is TGTGCCAGTAAGACGGGACGGGGGAACACTGAAGCTTTCTTT. Protein: CASKTGRGNTEAFF.

There are many counts of this clonotype. The gene calls are TRBV24-1 and TRBJ2-1, with 10 bases aligning to TRBD2. This CDR3 spans 19 amino acids. V trimming: 4 bases; J trimming: 1 base; junction bases outside the gene matches: 12. CDR1 and CDR2 from the germline V gene are KGHDR and SFDVKD. CDR3 coding DNA: TGTGCCACCAGTGACTCTCGGGCTAGCGGGAGCCCATCCTACAATGAGCAGTTCTTC. Translation gives CATSDSRASGSPSYNEQFF.

At least ten counts were recorded for this clonotype. The chain employs TRBV11-1 and TRBJ2-3; 13 bases are a match to TRBD2. Germline loops: CDR1 SGHAT, CDR2 FQDESV (reference sequence). The CDR3 loop spans 16 amino acids. V trimming: 6 bases; J trimming: 3 bases; junction bases outside the gene matches: 6. The CDR3 sequence: CASRSPTSGRTDTQYF. The CDR3 DNA reads as TGTGCCAGCAGATCCCCGACTAGCGGGAGGACAGATACGCAGTATTTT.

This rearrangement joins TRBV7-9 to TRBJ1-4; no clear D. The CDR3 totals 12 residues. The V end lost 5 bases, the J end lost 8 bases, and 9 bases lay between the germline ends. CDR1 is SEHNR, CDR2 FQNEAQ, per germline (reference sequence). DNA of the CDR3: TGTGCCAGCAGCCAAGTCCAGGAAAAACTGTTTTTT. It translates to CASSQVQEKLFF.

In this sample, this clonotype turned up many times. The chain is built from TRBV11-3 and TRBJ2-7, with a weak D call TRBD1 (6 bases). CDR3 length: 14 amino acids. Germline assignment: CDR1 SGHNT and CDR2 YENEEA. Trimming removed 5 bases at V and 1 base at J, with 12 bases between. The CDR3 region has the DNA TGTGCCAGCAGCCCCAGGGGTGTATCCTACGAGCAGTACTTC. It codes for CASSPRGVSYEQYF.

This clonotype appeared a single time. V usage is TRBV6-2 or TRBV6-3 and J usage is TRBJ1-3, with TRBD1 matching over 9 bases. Germline values: CDR1 MNHEY, CDR2 SVGEGT. J gave up 0 bases and V 8 bases, and 5 bases lay outside the gene matches. CDR3 length equals 15 residues. The CDR3 bases are TGTGCCAGCGGACAGGGGATTAACTCTGGAAACACCATATATTTT. Protein: CASGQGINSGNTIYF.

Comment on this clonotype: Just one base apart from a much larger clone, this may be a read error. The chain employs TRBV2 and TRBJ2-1; D remains ambiguous. CDR1 SNHLY and CDR2 FYNNEI come from the germline V gene. This CDR3 is built from 15 residues. The V and J ends lost 5 bases and 3 bases respectively, with 14 bases between them. The CDR3 DNA is TGTGCCAGCAGTTTTTCCCCTACCGACTACAATGAGCAGTTCTTC. Amino acids: CASSFSPTDYNEQFF.

This clonotype was observed at least ten times. The rearrangement joins TRBV19 to TRBJ2-5, with no clear D. The CDR3 runs 14 residues. Trimming stripped 5 bases from V and 1 base from J, with 11 bases between. CDR1 LNHDA and CDR2 SQIVND come from the germline V gene (reference sequence). The CDR3, as DNA: TGTGCCAGTAGTCTCACAACGACCCAAGAGACCCAGTACTTC. Its translation is CASSLTTTQETQYF.